The clone carrying this TCR beta chain was recorded many times. As yet, its antigen is unknown. Researchers amplified the TCR beta CDR3 regions from RNA transcripts. An initial round of RT-PCR targeting the TCR CDR3 relied on the HTBI primer set. TCRdb recomputed calls from the multiplex PCR reads with MiXCR, one row per CDR3 protein. Among 370,000 or so distinct CDR3 sequences listed, around 16% were seen once. The entry originates in a study of T cells in Graves' hyperthyroidism and ophthalmopathy. Study as a whole: Before any treatment, at initial diagnosis, peripheral blood was collected.

PBMCs were sourced from roughly 10 ml fresh peripheral blood. Study observations and caveats: Blood held most thyroid clonotypes expanded above 0.001 frequency. In simple terms, a model built on 13 V-J features told ophthalmopathy apart from stable hyperthyroidism.

This clonotype originated in a woman between 18 and 29 years old with Graves' hyperthyroidism that later progressed to Graves' ophthalmopathy. The specimen was blood.

This CDR3 is CSATGSPYEQYF. The DNA for the CDR3 is TGCAGTGCAACCGGATCCCCCTACGAGCAGTACTTC. The chain is built from TRBV20-1 and TRBJ2-7; no definite D call. V lost 6 bases and J lost 2, with 11 bases in between. Germline V lookup: CDR1 DFQATT, CDR2 SNEGSKA (reference sequence). The CDR3 is made up of 12 amino acids.